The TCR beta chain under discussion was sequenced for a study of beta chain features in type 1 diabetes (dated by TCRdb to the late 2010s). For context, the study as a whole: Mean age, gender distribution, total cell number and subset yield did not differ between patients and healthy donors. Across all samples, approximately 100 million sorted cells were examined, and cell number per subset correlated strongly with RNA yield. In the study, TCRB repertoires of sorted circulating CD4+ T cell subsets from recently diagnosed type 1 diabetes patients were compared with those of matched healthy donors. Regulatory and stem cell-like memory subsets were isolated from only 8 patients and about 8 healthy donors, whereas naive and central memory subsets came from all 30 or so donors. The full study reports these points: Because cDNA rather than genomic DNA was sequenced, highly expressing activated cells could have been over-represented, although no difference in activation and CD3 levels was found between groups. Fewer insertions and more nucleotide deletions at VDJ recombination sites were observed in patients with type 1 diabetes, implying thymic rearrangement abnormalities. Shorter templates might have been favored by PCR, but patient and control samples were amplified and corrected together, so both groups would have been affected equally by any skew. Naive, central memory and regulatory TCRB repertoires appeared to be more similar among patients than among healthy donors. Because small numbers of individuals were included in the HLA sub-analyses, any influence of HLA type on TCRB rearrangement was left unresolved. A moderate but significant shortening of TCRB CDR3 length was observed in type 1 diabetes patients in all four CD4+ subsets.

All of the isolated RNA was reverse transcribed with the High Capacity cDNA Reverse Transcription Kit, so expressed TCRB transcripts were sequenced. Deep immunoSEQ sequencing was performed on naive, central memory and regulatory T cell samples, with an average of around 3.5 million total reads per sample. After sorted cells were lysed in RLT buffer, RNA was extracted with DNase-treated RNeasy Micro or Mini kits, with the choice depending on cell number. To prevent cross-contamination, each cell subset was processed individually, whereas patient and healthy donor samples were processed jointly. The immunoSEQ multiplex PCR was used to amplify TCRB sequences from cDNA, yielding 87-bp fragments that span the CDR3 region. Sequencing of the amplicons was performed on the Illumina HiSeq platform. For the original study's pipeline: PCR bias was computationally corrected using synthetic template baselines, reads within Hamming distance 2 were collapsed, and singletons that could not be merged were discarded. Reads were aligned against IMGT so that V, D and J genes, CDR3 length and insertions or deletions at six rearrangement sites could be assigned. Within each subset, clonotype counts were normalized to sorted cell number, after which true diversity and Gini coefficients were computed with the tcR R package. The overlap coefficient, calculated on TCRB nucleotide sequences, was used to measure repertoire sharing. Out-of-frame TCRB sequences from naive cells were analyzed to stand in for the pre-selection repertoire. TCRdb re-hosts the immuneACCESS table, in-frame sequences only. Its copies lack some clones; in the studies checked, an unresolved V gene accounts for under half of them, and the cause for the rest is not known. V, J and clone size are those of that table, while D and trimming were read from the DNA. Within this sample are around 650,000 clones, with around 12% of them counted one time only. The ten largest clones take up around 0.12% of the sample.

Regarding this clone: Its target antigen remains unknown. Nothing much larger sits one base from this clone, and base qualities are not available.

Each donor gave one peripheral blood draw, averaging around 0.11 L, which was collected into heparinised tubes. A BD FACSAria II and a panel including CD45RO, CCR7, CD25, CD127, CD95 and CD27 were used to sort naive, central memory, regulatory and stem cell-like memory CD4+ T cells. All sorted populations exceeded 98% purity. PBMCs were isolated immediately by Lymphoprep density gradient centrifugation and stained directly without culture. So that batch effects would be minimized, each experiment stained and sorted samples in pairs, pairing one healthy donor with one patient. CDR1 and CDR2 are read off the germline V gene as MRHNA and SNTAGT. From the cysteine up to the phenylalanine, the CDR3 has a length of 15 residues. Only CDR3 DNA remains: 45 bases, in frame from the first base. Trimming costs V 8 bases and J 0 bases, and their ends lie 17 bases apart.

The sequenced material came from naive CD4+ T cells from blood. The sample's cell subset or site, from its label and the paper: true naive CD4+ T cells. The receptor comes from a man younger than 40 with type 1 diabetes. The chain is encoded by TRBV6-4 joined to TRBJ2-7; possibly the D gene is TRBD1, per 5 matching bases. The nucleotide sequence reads TGTGCCAGCCCTTATTCAGGGTTCAGCTCCTACGAGCAGTACTTC. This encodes CASPYSGFSSYEQYF.